One and the same sample provided the 32 T cell receptor beta chains below, sequenced in a study of CD8+ T cells in alopecia areata (dated by TCRdb to the late 2010s). The time point label corresponds to: roughly 24 weeks on oral tofacitinib. This sample's treatment or condition label indicates: oral pan-JAK inhibitor, 5-10 mg twice daily. Libraries were built with the immunoSEQ multiplex PCR assay. RNA was extracted from all samples and reverse transcribed into cDNA as template for TCR sequencing. The table was pulled from immuneACCESS by TCRdb, which kept in-frame rearrangements only. Such tables lose some clones; where checked, under half of the loss comes from unresolved V genes, and the rest has no known cause. The sample records under 350,000 clones, roughly 64% of which are singletons. The top ten clones comprise around 1.8% of the sample. The source material was CD4+ T cells sorted from blood, sampled at week 24, from a patient treated with tofacitinib. These receptors were obtained from a human donor with alopecia areata.

The V gene is TRBV18, the J gene TRBJ1-3; D remains unclear. The CDR3 is made up of 14 amino acids. Trimming pared 2 bases from V and 0 bases from J, leaving 5 bases between. Germline assignment: CDR1 KGHSH and CDR2 LQKENI. The DNA of the CDR3 is TGTGCCAGCTCACCAGAACCCTCTGGAAACACCATATATTTT. This encodes CASSPEPSGNTIYF.

This clone was observed a few times. V gene TRBV13 combines with J gene TRBJ2-1, with 8 bases aligning to TRBD2. The junction had 7 bases not matched to a gene; V was cut back by 3 bases and J by 0 bases. The CDR3 covers 17 residues. Germline loops: CDR1 PRHDT, CDR2 FYEKMQ (reference sequence). DNA of the CDR3: TGTGCCAGCAGCTTCGACGGCGGGACTAGCTCCTACAATGAGCAGTTCTTC. This sequence encodes CASSFDGGTSSYNEQFF.

The V gene is TRBV5-1, the J gene TRBJ1-1; D might be TRBD1 (6 bases). Trimming pared 4 bases from V and 7 bases from J, leaving 14 bases between. The length of the CDR3 is 13 residues. Germline lookup yields CDR1 SGHRS and CDR2 YFSETQ. CDR3 residues: CASSQGQPYEAFF. CDR3 bases: TGCGCCAGCAGCCAGGGACAACCCTATGAAGCTTTCTTT.

V and J are TRBV29-1 and TRBJ2-3; the match to TRBD1 covers 9 bases. The junction had 7 bases not matched to a gene; V was cut back by 5 bases and J by 1 base. Looked up from germline, CDR1 is SQVTM and CDR2 is ANQGSEA. CDR3 size: 15 residues. This chain's CDR3 is CSVQRRTGGTDTQYF. Written as DNA, the CDR3 is TGCAGCGTTCAGAGACGGACAGGGGGCACAGATACGCAGTATTTT.

The chain has TRBV18 and TRBJ2-2; possibly TRBD2 for D (5 bases). V lost 0 bases, J lost 3 bases, and 14 bases lay in between. CDR1 is KGHSH, CDR2 LQKENI, per germline. CDR3 length equals 17 residues. Here the CDR3 DNA reads TGTGCCAGCTCACCACCGGTCTTCGTGGGAGACACCGGGGAGCTGTTTTTT. Residues: CASSPPVFVGDTGELFF.

There are a few counts of this clone. V usage is TRBV29-1 and J usage is TRBJ1-2; unclear D gene. V lost 6 bases to trimming and J lost 6 bases, with 14 bases between them. The germline V gene has CDR1 SQVTM and CDR2 ANQGSEA. The CDR3 consists of 12 residues. The chain's CDR3 is CSVPRRSNGYTF. CDR3 nucleotides: TGCAGCGTGCCCCGGCGATCAAATGGCTACACCTTC.

J is TRBJ2-6 and V is TRBV5-4; D might be TRBD1 or TRBD2, each matching 5 bases. The V gene lost 2 bases and the J gene lost 0 bases, with 12 bases spanning the gap. The length of the CDR3 is 17 residues. Per the germline V gene, CDR1 is SGHNT and CDR2 is YYREEE (reference sequence). The CDR3 coding sequence is TGTGCCAGCAGCTTTCCGGGACGGAGCTCTGGGGCCAACGTCCTGACTTTC. Translation: CASSFPGRSSGANVLTF.

V is TRBV28 and J is TRBJ1-2; D gene unclear. This CDR3 comprises 14 residues. Germline V gives CDR1 MDHEN, CDR2 SYDVKM. The V end was cut by 7 bases, the J end by 4 bases, with 16 bases between. The chain's CDR3 is CASMQGGNRYGYTF. The DNA for the CDR3 is TGTGCCAGCATGCAAGGTGGAAACCGCTATGGCTACACCTTC.

The chain employs TRBV30 and TRBJ2-5, with 8 bases identical to TRBD1. CDR3 length: 13 residues. CDR1 is GTSNPN and CDR2 is SVGIG in the germline V gene (reference sequence). The V and J ends lost 3 bases and 4 bases, in that order; junction bases with no gene match: 4. CDR3 residues: CAWSRGLGETQYF. CDR3 DNA: TGTGCCTGGAGCAGGGGGCTAGGAGAGACCCAGTACTTC.

This sequence joins TRBV28 and TRBJ2-5; 7 bases line up with TRBD1. Trimming removed 6 bases from V and 1 base from J; junction bases left unmatched: 8. Germline lookup yields CDR1 MDHEN and CDR2 SYDVKM. The CDR3 is made up of 15 amino acids. The CDR3 region is CASSPNYRGQETQYF. The CDR3, as DNA: TGTGCCAGCAGCCCAAACTACAGGGGCCAAGAGACCCAGTACTTC.

A few counts support this clone. The genes are TRBV4-3 and TRBJ2-2; 9 bases are shared with TRBD1. The CDR3 has 16 amino acids. The germline V gene encodes CDR1 LGHNA and CDR2 YSLEER. V dropped 2 bases and J dropped 5; count of bases not matched to a gene: 6. In nucleotides, the CDR3 is TGCGCCAGCAGCCAAACGACAGGGGGTGTTACCGGGGAGCTGTTTTTT. Its protein is CASSQTTGGVTGELFF.

This clone was found a few times. The chain is built from TRBV11-2 and TRBJ2-3; D possibly matches TRBD1 or TRBD2 (6 bases each). The CDR3 runs 16 residues. V was cut by 1 base and J by 4 bases, with 15 bases left in between. CDR1 is SGHAT and CDR2 is FQNNGV in the germline V gene. DNA of the CDR3: TGTGCCAGCAGCTTAGCCCCCAGGGGAGGAGCAGATACGCAGTATTTT. It translates to CASSLAPRGGADTQYF.

V and J are TRBV28 and TRBJ1-6; D remains unclear. This CDR3 contains 13 residues. CDR1 and CDR2 (germline): MDHEN, SYDVKM. V lost 2 bases and J lost 8, with 7 bases in between. The CDR3 nucleotides are TGTGCCAGCAGTTTAACCCTGGATTCACCCCTCCACTTT. Its translation is CASSLTLDSPLHF. Full variable domain (outside the CDR3, taken from reference TRBV28 and TRBJ1-6): DVKVTQSSRYLVKRTGEKVFLECVQDMDHENMFWYRQDPGLGLRLIYFSYDVKMKEKGDIPEGYSVSREKKERFSLILESASTNQTSMYLCASSLTLDSPLHFGNGTRLTVT.

A note on this clone: In the same sample, other DNA sequences code for this CDR3. The V call is TRBV7-2, the J call TRBJ2-3; D is unresolved. The CDR3 loop spans 12 amino acids. Germline lookup yields CDR1 SGHTA and CDR2 FQGNSA. Trimming removed 3 bases from V and 2 bases from J, with 3 bases in between. The CDR3 DNA sequence: TGTGCCAGCAGCTTTTACACAGATACGCAGTATTTT. Protein sequence: CASSFYTDTQYF.

This clone was seen only a few times. The chain is built from TRBV7-9 and TRBJ2-7, with a weak D call TRBD2 (5 bases). CDR3 length: 11 residues. CDR1 SEHNR and CDR2 FQNEAQ come from the germline V gene (reference sequence). Deletions cut 6 bases from V and 5 bases from J, with 8 bases between. The CDR3 loop is CASRIGDEQYF. In DNA form, the CDR3 reads TGTGCCAGCAGAATCGGGGACGAGCAGTACTTC.

This clone occurred a few times. The CDR3: CASSGAREETQYF. CDR3 bases: TGTGCCAGCAGTGGGGCCAGGGAAGAGACCCAGTACTTC. The rearrangement links TRBV2 to TRBJ2-5; perhaps TRBD1 as D (5 bases). The germline V gene has CDR1 SNHLY and CDR2 FYNNEI. This CDR3 spans 13 amino acids. The V and J ends lost 4 bases and 3 bases respectively, with 9 bases between them.

This chain joins TRBV30 and TRBJ1-1, with D possibly TRBD1 on 6 matching bases. V was shortened by 5 bases and J by 5 bases, with 15 bases between the two germline ends. From germline, CDR1 is GTSNPN and CDR2 SVGIG (reference sequence). The CDR3 loop spans 13 amino acids. The CDR3 DNA is TGTGCCTGGGCTAGGGGGTCTAATACTGAAGCTTTCTTT. Translated: CAWARGSNTEAFF.

This rearrangement joins TRBV5-1 to TRBJ2-2, with 7 nucleotides matching TRBD2. Germline CDR1 reads SGHRS; CDR2 reads YFSETQ. Trimming at V came to 0 bases and at J to 0 bases, leaving 8 bases not matched to a gene. This CDR3 comprises 18 residues. CDR3 loop: CASSLAVASGPNTGELFF. The CDR3, as DNA: TGCGCCAGCAGCTTGGCCGTGGCTAGCGGACCGAACACCGGGGAGCTGTTTTTT.

The rearrangement uses TRBV25-1 and TRBJ2-1; D call uncertain. Germline assignment: CDR1 MGHDK and CDR2 SYGVNS. V shed 3 bases and J shed 4 bases, with 16 bases lying between them. This CDR3 comprises 16 residues. CDR3 sequence reads: CASSEAWAGFYNEQFF. The CDR3 bases are TGTGCCAGCAGTGAGGCGTGGGCCGGGTTTTACAATGAGCAGTTCTTC.

The V call is TRBV9, the J call TRBJ2-7; a possible D gene is TRBD1 (5 bases). Trimming removed 1 base at V and 6 bases at J, with 14 bases between. Germline loops: CDR1 SGDLS, CDR2 YYNGEE. The CDR3 is 14 amino acids. The CDR3 loop is CASSVMAQGGEQYF. The CDR3 coding sequence is TGTGCCAGCAGCGTAATGGCTCAGGGTGGCGAGCAGTACTTC. The full variable domain, rest sourced from reference TRBV9 and TRBJ2-7, is DSGVTQTPKHLITATGQRVTLRCSPRSGDLSVYWYQQSLDQGLQFLIQYYNGEERAKGNILERFSAQQFPDLHSELNLSSLELGDSALYFCASSVMAQGGEQYFGPGTRLTVT.

The chain employs TRBV2 and TRBJ1-1, with D possibly TRBD1 on 6 matching bases. Between the trimmed V and J ends, which lost 7 bases and 3 bases, there was a span of 15 bases. The CDR3 extends over 14 amino acids. Germline V lookup: CDR1 SNHLY, CDR2 FYNNEI. CDR3 bases: TGTGCCAGCACAGAACAGGGTGGGGACACTGAAGCTTTCTTT. The encoded protein is CASTEQGGDTEAFF.

This clone has just a few counts. The chain combines TRBV7-2 with TRBJ2-7, with D tentatively TRBD1 or TRBD2 (5 bases each). This CDR3 region has 15 residues. Trimming took 1 base from V and 3 from J, leaving 13 bases between them. CDR1 is SGHTA and CDR2 is FQGNSA in the germline V gene. CDR3 sequence: CASSLGKGPHYEQYF. The CDR3 DNA follows: TGTGCCAGCAGCTTAGGAAAGGGACCCCACTACGAGCAGTACTTC.

The chain combines TRBV6-6 with TRBJ1-6, with a tentative D call TRBD1 (6 bases). The CDR3 covers 14 residues. V was trimmed by 5 bases and J by 13 bases, leaving 18 bases between them. Per the germline V gene, CDR1 is MNHNY and CDR2 is SVGAGI (reference sequence). The CDR3 DNA follows: TGTGCCAGCAGTCGCAGGACAGCTCCTTTTCCCCTCCACTTT. Its protein product is CASSRRTAPFPLHF.

The CDR3 sequence: CAWPGTYWNTGELFF. The CDR3 bases are TGTGCCTGGCCTGGGACGTACTGGAACACCGGGGAGCTGTTTTTT. This chain uses TRBV30 with TRBJ2-2, with D perhaps given as TRBD1 or TRBD2 (5 bases each). V lost 5 bases and J lost 1, with 14 bases in between. CDR3 size: 15 residues. Germline V gene sequence: CDR1 GTSNPN, CDR2 SVGIG (reference sequence).

The chain has TRBV4-1 and TRBJ2-3; a possible D gene is TRBD1 (6 bases). Germline V gene sequence: CDR1 MGHRA, CDR2 YSYEKL. The CDR3 consists of 15 residues. V lost 0 bases, J lost 4 bases, and 11 bases lay in between. The CDR3, as DNA: TGCGCCAGCAGCCAAGAGGGGGCCAAGGCAGATACGCAGTATTTT. This translates into CASSQEGAKADTQYF.

As concerns this clone: Other DNA sequences from this sample encode an identical CDR3 as well. The rearrangement joins TRBV29-1 to TRBJ1-1; no firm D call. CDR1 and CDR2 (germline): SQVTM, ANQGSEA. The CDR3 sequence is 13 residues long. V was pared by 2 bases and J by 1 base, with 8 bases between. The CDR3 spells CSVEREANTEAFF. The CDR3 nucleotides are TGCAGCGTTGAACGGGAAGCGAACACTGAAGCTTTCTTT.

The chain carries TRBV10-3 and TRBJ2-5; the match to TRBD1 covers 10 bases. V lost 7 bases to trimming and J lost 4 bases; unmatched junction nucleotides: 3. The germline V gene encodes CDR1 ENHRY and CDR2 SYGVKD. The CDR3 spans 13 residues. CDR3 DNA: TGTGCCATCAAGGGACAGGGGTCAGAGACCCAGTACTTC. This sequence encodes CAIKGQGSETQYF.

This chain connects TRBV7-2 to TRBJ2-7; D could derive from TRBD1 or TRBD2 (5 bases each). Trimming took 5 bases from V and 2 from J, leaving 16 bases between them. Germline values: CDR1 SGHTA, CDR2 FQGNSA. The CDR3 is made up of 15 amino acids. The chain's CDR3 is CASSNSGGYTYEQYF. The DNA of the CDR3 is TGTGCCAGCAGCAACTCTGGGGGATATACCTACGAGCAGTACTTC.

The chain employs TRBV25-1 and TRBJ2-7; D might be TRBD2 (6 bases). The germline CDR1 and CDR2 sequences are MGHDK and SYGVNS. The CDR3 is 14 residues long. V shed 5 bases and J shed 3 bases, with 14 bases lying between them. The CDR3, as DNA: TGTGCCAGCAGTACCTTCCGGGGACTCTACGAGCAGTACTTC. It encodes CASSTFRGLYEQYF.

The chain combines TRBV5-4 with TRBJ2-1, with 11 bases matching TRBD2. CDR1 and CDR2 from the germline V gene are SGHNT and YYREEE (reference sequence). The CDR3 is made up of 19 amino acids. Trimming cost V 0 bases and J 0 bases; bases outside gene matches: 8. The CDR3 bases are TGTGCCAGCAGCTTGGATGTGACTAGCGGGGCAAGCTCCTACAATGAGCAGTTCTTC. Encoded protein: CASSLDVTSGASSYNEQFF. The whole variable domain, remainder taken from reference TRBV5-4 and TRBJ2-1, is ETGVTQSPTHLIKTRGQQVTLRCSSQSGHNTVSWYQQALGQGPQFIFQYYREEENGRGNFPPRFSGLQFPNYSSELNVNALELDDSALYLCASSLDVTSGASSYNEQFFGPGTRLTVL.

The chain employs TRBV27 and TRBJ1-4; D is uncertain. Trimming took 4 bases from V and 1 from J, leaving 10 bases between them. Germline loops: CDR1 MNHEY, CDR2 SMNVEV (reference sequence). The CDR3 is 15 amino acids. CDR3 sequence (DNA): TGTGCCAGCAGTTCCGGGTGGAGAACTAATGAAAAACTGTTTTTT. Translated, it gives CASSSGWRTNEKLFF.

The table lists this clone with many counts. The chain joins TRBV5-1 to TRBJ2-6; D gene uncertain. The CDR3 totals 15 residues. V dropped 0 bases and J dropped 0 bases, with 4 bases sitting between them. Germline CDR1 SGHRS, CDR2 YFSETQ. CDR3 DNA sequence: TGCGCCAGCAGCTTGGAGACCTCTGGGGCCAACGTCCTGACTTTC. It is translated as CASSLETSGANVLTF.